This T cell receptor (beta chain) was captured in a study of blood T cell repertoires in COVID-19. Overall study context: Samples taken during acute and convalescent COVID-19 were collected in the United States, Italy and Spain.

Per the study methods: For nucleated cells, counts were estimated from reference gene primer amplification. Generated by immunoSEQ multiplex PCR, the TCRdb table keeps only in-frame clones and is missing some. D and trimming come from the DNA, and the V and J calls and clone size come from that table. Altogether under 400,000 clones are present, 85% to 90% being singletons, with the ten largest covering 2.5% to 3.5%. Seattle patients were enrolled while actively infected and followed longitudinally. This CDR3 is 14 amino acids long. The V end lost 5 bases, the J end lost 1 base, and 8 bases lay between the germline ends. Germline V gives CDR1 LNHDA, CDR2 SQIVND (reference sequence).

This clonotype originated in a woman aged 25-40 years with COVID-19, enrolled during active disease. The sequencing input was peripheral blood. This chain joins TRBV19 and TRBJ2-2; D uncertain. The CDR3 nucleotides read TGTGCCAGTAGTCTGGGCCGGAACACCGGGGAGCTGTTTTTT. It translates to CASSLGRNTGELFF.